This paragraph reports one T cell receptor beta chain. The data were obtained in a study of shared clonotypes between healthy human individuals. CD8 cells regarded as naive lacked CD45RO, were positively chosen for CCR7, and omitted terminally differentiated effector memory CD45RA+ cells. Some clones are missing from TCRdb's copy, which holds only in-frame ones; the method was immunoSEQ multiplex PCR. Of approximately 2,200,000 clones in the sample, just over 90% were seen once. Germline CDR1 and CDR2: SGDLS and YYNGEE. Trimming removed 4 bases from V and 1 base from J; junction bases left unmatched: 3. CDR3 length equals 15 residues.

The J gene is TRBJ1-5, the V gene TRBV9; 9 bases fit TRBD1. Sequenced input: naive CD8+ T cells from PBMCs. This clonotype was obtained from a man aged 18-30 years in good health. Some clones in this sample may be carry-over from other donors' samples. The CDR3 reads CASSNGTGSNQPQHF. The CDR3 DNA reads as TGTGCCAGCAGCAATGGGACAGGGAGCAATCAGCCCCAGCATTTT.